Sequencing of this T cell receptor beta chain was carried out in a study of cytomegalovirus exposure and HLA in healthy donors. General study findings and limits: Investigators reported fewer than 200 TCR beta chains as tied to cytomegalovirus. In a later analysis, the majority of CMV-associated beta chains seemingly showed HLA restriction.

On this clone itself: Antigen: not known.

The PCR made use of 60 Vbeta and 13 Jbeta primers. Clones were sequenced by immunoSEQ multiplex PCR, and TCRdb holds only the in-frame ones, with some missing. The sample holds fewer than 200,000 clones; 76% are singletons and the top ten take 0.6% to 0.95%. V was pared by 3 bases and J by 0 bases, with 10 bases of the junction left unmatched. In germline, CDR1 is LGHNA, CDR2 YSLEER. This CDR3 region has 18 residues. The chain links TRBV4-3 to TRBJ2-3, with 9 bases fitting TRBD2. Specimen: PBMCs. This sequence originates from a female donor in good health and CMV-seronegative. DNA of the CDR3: TGCGCCAGCAGCCAGGCCCAGACTAGCGGCTCTAGCACAGATACGCAGTATTTT. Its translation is CASSQAQTSGSSTDTQYF.